This T cell receptor (beta chain) is drawn from a study of blood T cell repertoires in COVID-19. Study details: COVID-19 samples from acute and convalescent phases originated in the United States, Italy and Spain. The cDNA or gDNA used as material had been derived from T cells, B-cell-depleted T cells, or PBMCs.

Trimming removed 5 bases from V and 2 bases from J; junction bases left unmatched: 5. Germline CDR1 MNHEY, CDR2 SVGEGT. The CDR3 runs to 14 residues. In the authors' workflow: How many nucleated cells were present was estimated from reference gene primer amplification. Clones were sequenced by immunoSEQ multiplex PCR, and TCRdb holds only the in-frame ones, with some missing. That table is the source of V, J and clone size, and D and trimming were worked out from the DNA. Of roughly 24,000 clones in the sample, nearly 95% were seen once. The receptor's source is a human donor in a cohort sampled during active COVID-19. This chain links TRBV6-2 or TRBV6-3 with TRBJ2-7; 8 positions agree with TRBD1. The specimen was peripheral blood. In DNA, the CDR3 is TGTGCCAGCAGTCCCCCGACAGGGGCCTACGAGCAGTACTTC. Translating gives CASSPPTGAYEQYF.